The present entry profiles one T cell receptor beta chain with its context. What it recognizes is unknown. TCRdb's copy holds only in-frame clones and misses some; the assay was immunoSEQ multiplex PCR. The sample consists of 11,000 or so clones, approximately 81% of them appearing once. Patients all relapsed after autologous stem cell transplantation, and there was variation in brentuximab vedotin exposure. These data belong to a study of PD-1 blockade in classical Hodgkin lymphoma. Points from the study as a whole: Repertoires differed for reasons still undefined, possibly disease activity or prior therapy. Whoever responded completely had baseline diversity much like that seen in newly diagnosed patients.

The trim removed 2 bases at V and 5 bases at J, leaving 4 bases unmatched. This CDR3 comprises 14 residues. Germline CDR1 is SQVTM and CDR2 is ANQGSEA. This chain connects TRBV29-1 to TRBJ2-3; the match to TRBD2 covers 10 bases. The source of this sequence is a human donor with classical Hodgkin lymphoma. The specimen comprised peripheral blood mononuclear cells (PBMCs), sampled at baseline. The CDR3 DNA is TGCAGCGTTGAACTAGCGGGGGTGGGAGATACGCAGTATTTT. Translation: CSVELAGVGDTQYF.